Listed here are 31 T cell receptor beta chains from one sample, sequenced in a study of shared clonotypes between healthy human individuals. CD8 cells classed as naive were CD45RO-negative and positively selected for CCR7, excluding terminally differentiated effector memory CD45RA+ cells. Clones were sequenced by immunoSEQ multiplex PCR, and TCRdb holds only the in-frame ones, with some missing. The sample shows some 1,900,000 clones, 85% to 95% of them seen only once. Material: naive CD8+ T cells sorted from blood. These TCRs come from a man younger than 35 in good health.

A word on this clone: The sample holds other DNA sequences that translate to the same CDR3. The CDR3 DNA reads as TGTGCCAGCAGTTACGGGCAGGGGGTTGGCTACACCTTC. This codes for CASSYGQGVGYTF. The chain links TRBV6-5 to TRBJ1-2; 7 bases fit TRBD1. The V and J ends lost 2 bases and 7 bases, in that order; junction bases with no gene match: 4. This CDR3 has 13 amino acids. Germline V gene sequence: CDR1 MNHEY, CDR2 SVGAGI.

This clone was seen a single time. This rearrangement joins TRBV19 to TRBJ1-4, with D uncertain. The CDR3 extends over 14 amino acids. V lost 4 bases to trimming and J lost 0 bases, with 6 bases between them. The germline gives CDR1 LNHDA, CDR2 SQIVND (reference sequence). The CDR3 DNA follows: TGTGCCAGTAGTACAGATGCAACTAATGAAAAACTGTTTTTT. As protein: CASSTDATNEKLFF.

This clone was found once. V is TRBV10-3 and J is TRBJ1-5, with D possibly matching TRBD1 (6 bases). The V and J ends lost 3 bases and 2 bases respectively, with 11 bases between them. In germline, CDR1 is ENHRY, CDR2 SYGVKD. CDR3 length: 15 amino acids. DNA for the CDR3: TGTGCCATCAGTGAACTACAGGGAGGCAATCAGCCCCAGCATTTT. It yields the protein CAISELQGGNQPQHF.

In DNA form, the CDR3 reads TGTGCCAGCAGTTGGGCCGGGAACACCGGGGAGCTGTTTTTT. It encodes CASSWAGNTGELFF. The chain couples TRBV27 to TRBJ2-2; D call uncertain. This CDR3 comprises 14 residues. Per the germline V gene, CDR1 is MNHEY and CDR2 is SMNVEV (reference sequence). V gave up 4 bases and J gave up 1 base, with 7 bases separating them.

The J gene is TRBJ1-2, the V gene TRBV5-4; D is ambiguous. CDR1 and CDR2 (germline): SGHNT, YYREEE (reference sequence). The CDR3 is 14 residues long. The germline V and J ends were trimmed by 0 bases and 0 bases, with 6 bases remaining between them. The CDR3 DNA follows: TGTGCCAGCAGCTTGGTAGGATCTAACTATGGCTACACCTTC. Translated, it gives CASSLVGSNYGYTF.

V and J are TRBV5-8 and TRBJ2-7, with 9 bases aligning to TRBD2. Germline V gene sequence: CDR1 SGHTS, CDR2 YDEGEE. This CDR3 is built from 17 residues. The trim removed 1 base at V and 5 bases at J, leaving 13 bases unmatched. CDR3 region: CASSLNLREGPQNEQYF. CDR3 DNA sequence: TGTGCCAGCAGCTTGAATCTGCGGGAGGGCCCTCAGAACGAGCAGTACTTC.

This chain's CDR3 is CASRGTGNYGYTF. The CDR3 DNA is TGTGCCAGCAGAGGGACAGGGAACTATGGCTACACCTTC. The V and J genes are TRBV2 and TRBJ1-2, with 9 bases aligning to TRBD1. The CDR3 covers 13 residues. CDR1 is SNHLY, CDR2 FYNNEI, per germline. The trim removed 6 bases at V and 2 bases at J, leaving 1 base unmatched.

The V call is TRBV13, the J call TRBJ2-5; tentatively, D is TRBD2 (6 bases). The CDR3 sequence is 13 residues long. The germline gives CDR1 PRHDT, CDR2 FYEKMQ (reference sequence). V was shortened by 5 bases and J by 2 bases, with 9 bases between the two germline ends. This CDR3 reads CASSIGTQETQYF. The CDR3 DNA is TGTGCCAGCAGCATCGGGACTCAAGAGACCCAGTACTTC.

J is TRBJ2-7 and V is TRBV4-3, with no clear D. Germline CDR1 is LGHNA and CDR2 is YSLEER. The CDR3 extends over 15 amino acids. Trimming pared 0 bases from V and 2 bases from J, leaving 11 bases between. In nucleotides, the CDR3 is TGCGCCAGCAGCCAAGATAAATGGGCCGCCTACGAGCAGTACTTC. It yields the protein CASSQDKWAAYEQYF.

The J gene is TRBJ2-1, the V gene TRBV29-1; a possible D gene is TRBD2 (6 bases). V dropped 2 bases and J dropped 2 bases, with 13 bases sitting between them. CDR1 and CDR2 (germline): SQVTM, ANQGSEA. The CDR3 is 15 amino acids. This chain's CDR3 is CSVESRDSTYNEQFF. The CDR3 bases are TGCAGCGTTGAAAGCCGGGACTCAACCTACAATGAGCAGTTCTTC.

This sequence joins TRBV14 and TRBJ1-3; D is undetermined. V shed 1 base and J shed 8 bases, with 9 bases lying between them. The CDR3 sequence is 13 residues long. CDR1 and CDR2 from the germline V gene are SGHDN and FVKESK. The CDR3 region is CASSQGGGDTIYF. CDR3 nucleotide sequence: TGTGCCAGCAGCCAAGGGGGAGGAGACACCATATATTTT.

This clone was detected only a few times. The rearrangement joins TRBV2 to TRBJ1-2; D might be TRBD1 (5 bases). Trimming shortened V by 3 bases and J by 8 bases, and 16 bases separated the two germline ends. Germline V gives CDR1 SNHLY, CDR2 FYNNEI. The CDR3 is 14 amino acids. The CDR3 bases are TGTGCCAGCAGTGACGTGGACATCGTTATAGGCTACACCTTC. It yields the protein CASSDVDIVIGYTF.

This chain uses TRBV2 with TRBJ2-1, with unresolved D. Germline V gene lookup returns CDR1 SNHLY and CDR2 FYNNEI. CDR3 length: 12 amino acids. The V and J ends lost 8 bases and 5 bases respectively, with 10 bases between them. The CDR3 coding sequence is TGTGCCAGCCTACCGGGCAACAATGAGCAGTTCTTC. It codes for CASLPGNNEQFF.

CDR3 DNA sequence: TGTGCCAGTAGTATTTTTCGCGACTATAATTCACCCCTCCACTTT. Its protein is CASSIFRDYNSPLHF. This rearrangement joins TRBV19 to TRBJ1-6; D uncertain. Germline values: CDR1 LNHDA, CDR2 SQIVND (reference sequence). V dropped 3 bases and J dropped 3 bases, with 9 bases sitting between them. This CDR3 comprises 15 residues.

This chain uses TRBV29-1 with TRBJ2-7, with unresolved D. V was clipped by 8 bases and J by 2 bases, with 13 bases between them. Germline CDR1 SQVTM, CDR2 ANQGSEA. The CDR3 is 12 amino acids. This chain's CDR3 is CSYGEGPYEQYF. The CDR3 bases are TGCAGCTATGGAGAAGGACCCTACGAGCAGTACTTC.

The CDR3 loop reads CASSAWTASSTDTQYF. DNA for the CDR3: TGTGCCAGTAGTGCCTGGACAGCTTCTAGCACAGATACGCAGTATTTT. The rearrangement joins TRBV19 to TRBJ2-3; D perhaps matches TRBD1 (6 bases). There are 16 residues in the CDR3. Germline V gene lookup returns CDR1 LNHDA and CDR2 SQIVND (reference sequence). V was shortened by 5 bases and J by 0 bases, with 15 bases between the two germline ends.

CDR3 region: CASSRSIGTPQETQYF. As DNA, the CDR3 is TGTGCCAGCAGCCGTAGCATCGGGACACCTCAAGAGACCCAGTACTTC. The V and J genes are TRBV7-9 and TRBJ2-5; possible D gene TRBD1, 6 bases. The CDR3 length is 16 residues. Trimming shortened V by 5 bases and J by 2 bases, and 18 bases separated the two germline ends. Germline V gene data show CDR1 as SEHNR and CDR2 as FQNEAQ (reference sequence).

This clone was picked up one time. This chain uses TRBV19 with TRBJ1-5; D is unresolved. The CDR3 runs to 13 residues. Trimming left V 7 bases short and J 4 bases short, with 11 bases between. Germline V lookup: CDR1 LNHDA, CDR2 SQIVND (reference sequence). Written as DNA, the CDR3 is TGTGCCAGTACCTATAAGGAGAATCAGCCCCAGCATTTT. Amino acids: CASTYKENQPQHF.

Worth noting for this clone: The sample has other DNA sequences that encode this CDR3 too. CDR3 sequence: CAWSQDSYEQYF. Here the CDR3 DNA reads TGTGCCTGGAGTCAAGACAGCTACGAGCAGTACTTC. V is TRBV30 and J is TRBJ2-7; a weak D match, TRBD1 (5 bases). Looked up from germline, CDR1 is GTSNPN and CDR2 is SVGIG (reference sequence). V shed 2 bases and J shed 3 bases, with 8 bases lying between them. The CDR3 consists of 12 residues.

The chain links TRBV10-3 to TRBJ2-1, with 9 bases matching TRBD2. This CDR3 region has 13 residues. The junction had 9 bases not matched to a gene; V was cut back by 10 bases and J by 8 bases. The V gene's germline CDR1 is ENHRY and CDR2 SYGVKD. Here the CDR3 DNA reads TGTGCCACCCGATTAGCGGGAGCAGATGAGCAGTTCTTC. Translated, it gives CATRLAGADEQFF.

This chain links TRBV27 with TRBJ2-1; tentatively, D is TRBD2 (6 bases). V shed 4 bases and J shed 1 base, with 14 bases lying between them. The CDR3 sequence is 16 residues long. Germline V CDR1 and CDR2: MNHEY, SMNVEV (reference sequence). CDR3 DNA sequence: TGTGCCAGCAGTTCCGGGATGGGGAGGTCCTACAATGAGCAGTTCTTC. Encoded protein: CASSSGMGRSYNEQFF.

The rearrangement uses TRBV2 and TRBJ1-1; D might be TRBD1 (6 bases). Germline loops: CDR1 SNHLY, CDR2 FYNNEI. The germline V and J ends were trimmed by 6 bases and 0 bases, with 14 bases remaining between them. CDR3 length: 15 residues. The CDR3 loop is CASSNRDLMNTEAFF. DNA of the CDR3: TGTGCCAGCAGCAACAGGGACCTCATGAACACTGAAGCTTTCTTT.

The chain combines TRBV29-1 with TRBJ2-7; perhaps TRBD2 as D (6 bases). This CDR3 is 13 amino acids long. Trimming left V 3 bases short and J 5 bases short, with 14 bases between. Germline assignment: CDR1 SQVTM and CDR2 ANQGSEA. The CDR3 sequence: CSVDTGDLDEQYF. The CDR3 DNA is TGCAGCGTTGATACGGGAGATCTCGACGAGCAGTACTTC.

This clone was seen only once. One junction end disagrees with the germline gene, perhaps due to a read error. The V and J genes are TRBV2 and TRBJ2-5; 14 bases line up with TRBD2. This CDR3 has 15 residues. Germline values: CDR1 SNHLY, CDR2 FYNNEI. CDR3 sequence: CASSRMTSGGAIIDF. CDR3 sequence (DNA): TGTGCCAGCAGTCGGATGACTAGCGGGGGGGCAATCATCGACTTC.

The chain is built from TRBV19 and TRBJ1-1; D remains unclear. Germline CDR1 is LNHDA and CDR2 is SQIVND (reference sequence). Trimming shortened V by 3 bases and J by 1 base, and 6 bases separated the two germline ends. This CDR3 has 13 amino acids. The CDR3 reads CASSMGENTEAFF. In DNA, the CDR3 is TGTGCCAGTAGTATGGGAGAGAACACTGAAGCTTTCTTT.

This clone was seen just once. At the DNA level, this CDR3 is encoded by other sequences in the same sample as well. The rearrangement links TRBV9 to TRBJ2-7; unclear D gene. V was clipped by 0 bases and J by 1 base, with 8 bases between them. This CDR3 is 14 amino acids long. CDR1 is SGDLS and CDR2 is YYNGEE in the germline V gene. CDR3 region: CASSVGGSSYEQYF. The CDR3 bases are TGTGCCAGCAGCGTAGGCGGCTCTTCCTACGAGCAGTACTTC. The variable domain in full, with the rest retrieved from reference TRBV9 and TRBJ2-7, is DSGVTQTPKHLITATGQRVTLRCSPRSGDLSVYWYQQSLDQGLQFLIQYYNGEERAKGNILERFSAQQFPDLHSELNLSSLELGDSALYFCASSVGGSSYEQYFGPGTRLTVT.

This chain connects TRBV7-9 to TRBJ2-7, with TRBD1 matching 8 bases. The CDR3 is 15 amino acids. Trimming took 1 base from V and 5 from J; bases not matched to a gene: 7. Germline lookup yields CDR1 SEHNR and CDR2 FQNEAQ (reference sequence). The CDR3 region is CASSLGQGSIHEQYF. The CDR3 DNA follows: TGTGCCAGCAGCTTAGGACAGGGGAGTATCCACGAGCAGTACTTC. The whole variable domain, remainder taken from reference TRBV7-9 and TRBJ2-7, is DTGVSQNPRHKITKRGQNVTFRCDPISEHNRLYWYRQTLGQGPEFLTYFQNEAQLEKSRLLSDRFSAERPKGSFSTLEIQRTEQGDSAMYLCASSLGQGSIHEQYFGPGTRLTVT.

The J gene is TRBJ2-7, the V gene TRBV19; 7 bases match TRBD1. The CDR3 runs to 14 residues. CDR1 is LNHDA, CDR2 SQIVND, per germline (reference sequence). Trimming at V came to 4 bases and at J to 5 bases, leaving 8 bases not matched to a gene. The CDR3 region has the DNA TGTGCCAGTAGTAATCAGGGGGACCCTAACGAGCAGTACTTC. This codes for CASSNQGDPNEQYF.

The rearrangement uses TRBV11-2 and TRBJ2-7; TRBD2 aligns across 8 bases. The J segment lost 7 bases and the V segment lost 5 bases, leaving 7 bases of the junction unmatched. CDR1 is SGHAT, CDR2 FQNNGV, per germline. CDR3 length: 13 residues. DNA of the CDR3: TGTGCCAGCAGCCCAGGACTAGCACAGGAGCAGTACTTC. It yields the protein CASSPGLAQEQYF.

The rearrangement uses TRBV4-3 and TRBJ2-2; D not certain. V dropped 1 base and J dropped 5 bases, with 5 bases sitting between them. Germline CDR1 is LGHNA and CDR2 is YSLEER. The CDR3 sequence is 13 residues long. The CDR3 sequence: CASSQGMTGELFF. The CDR3 DNA reads as TGCGCCAGCAGCCAAGGGATGACCGGGGAGCTGTTTTTT.

This rearrangement joins TRBV7-2 to TRBJ1-1, with D hard to call. The CDR3 is 19 residues long. Germline V gives CDR1 SGHTA, CDR2 FQGNSA. V gave up 1 base and J gave up 0 bases, with 21 bases separating them. The CDR3 loop reads CASSLGILLARQMNTEAFF. As DNA, the CDR3 is TGTGCCAGCAGCTTAGGAATACTTTTGGCAAGACAAATGAACACTGAAGCTTTCTTT.